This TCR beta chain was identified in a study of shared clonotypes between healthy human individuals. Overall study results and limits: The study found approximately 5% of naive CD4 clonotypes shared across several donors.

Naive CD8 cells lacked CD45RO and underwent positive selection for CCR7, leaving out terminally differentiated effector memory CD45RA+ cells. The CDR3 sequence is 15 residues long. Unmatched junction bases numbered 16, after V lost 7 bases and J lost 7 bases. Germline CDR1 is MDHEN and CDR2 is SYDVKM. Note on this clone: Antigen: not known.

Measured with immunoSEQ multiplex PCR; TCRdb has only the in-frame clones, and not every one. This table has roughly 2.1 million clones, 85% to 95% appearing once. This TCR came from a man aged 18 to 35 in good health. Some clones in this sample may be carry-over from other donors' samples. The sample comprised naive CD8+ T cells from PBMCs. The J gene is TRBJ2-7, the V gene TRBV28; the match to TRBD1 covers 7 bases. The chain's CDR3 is CASTPEGTELWEQYF. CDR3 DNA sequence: TGTGCCAGCACCCCCGAAGGGACAGAACTATGGGAGCAGTACTTC.